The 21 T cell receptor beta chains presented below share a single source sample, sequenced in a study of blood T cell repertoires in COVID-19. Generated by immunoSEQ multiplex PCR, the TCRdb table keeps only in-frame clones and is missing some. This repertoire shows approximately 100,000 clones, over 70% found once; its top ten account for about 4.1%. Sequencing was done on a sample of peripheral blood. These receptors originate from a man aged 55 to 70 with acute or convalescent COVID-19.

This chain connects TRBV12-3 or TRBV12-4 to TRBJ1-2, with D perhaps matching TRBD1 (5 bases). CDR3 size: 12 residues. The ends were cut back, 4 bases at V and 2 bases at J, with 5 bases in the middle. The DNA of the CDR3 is TGTGCCAGCAGTTACAGGAACTATGGCTACACCTTC. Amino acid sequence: CASSYRNYGYTF.

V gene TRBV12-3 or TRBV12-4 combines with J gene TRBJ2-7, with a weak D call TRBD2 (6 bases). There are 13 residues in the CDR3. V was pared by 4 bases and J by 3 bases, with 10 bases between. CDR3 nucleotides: TGTGCCAGCAGTTCCGGGGGTGGCTACGAGCAGTACTTC. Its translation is CASSSGGGYEQYF.

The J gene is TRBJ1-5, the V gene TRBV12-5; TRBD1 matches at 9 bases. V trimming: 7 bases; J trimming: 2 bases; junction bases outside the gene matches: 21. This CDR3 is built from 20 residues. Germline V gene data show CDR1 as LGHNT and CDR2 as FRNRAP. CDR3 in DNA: TGTGCTAGTGCCTTCGCACCGGGACAGGGTGGATGGGAGGGCAATCAGCCCCAGCATTTT. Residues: CASAFAPGQGGWEGNQPQHF.

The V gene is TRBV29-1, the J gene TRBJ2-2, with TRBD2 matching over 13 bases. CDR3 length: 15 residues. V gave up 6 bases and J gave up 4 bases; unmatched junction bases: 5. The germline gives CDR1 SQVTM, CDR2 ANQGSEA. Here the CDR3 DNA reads TGCAGCGTCCGCGGACTAGCGGGAGTCACCGGGGAGCTGTTTTTT. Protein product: CSVRGLAGVTGELFF.

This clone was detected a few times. CDR3: CASSFRNFKMGDYTF. The CDR3 coding sequence is TGTGCCAGCAGCTTCAGGAACTTTAAAATGGGTGACTACACCTTC. The V call is TRBV5-4, the J call TRBJ1-2, with D unclear. Germline V lookup: CDR1 SGHNT, CDR2 YYREEE (reference sequence). Between the trimmed V and J ends, which lost 2 bases and 10 bases, there was a span of 21 bases. The CDR3 runs 15 residues.

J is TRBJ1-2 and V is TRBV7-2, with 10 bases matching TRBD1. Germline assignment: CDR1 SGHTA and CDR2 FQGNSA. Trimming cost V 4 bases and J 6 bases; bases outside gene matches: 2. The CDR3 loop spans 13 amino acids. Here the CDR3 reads CASSSGTGDGYTF. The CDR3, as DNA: TGTGCCAGCAGCTCCGGGACAGGGGATGGCTACACCTTC.

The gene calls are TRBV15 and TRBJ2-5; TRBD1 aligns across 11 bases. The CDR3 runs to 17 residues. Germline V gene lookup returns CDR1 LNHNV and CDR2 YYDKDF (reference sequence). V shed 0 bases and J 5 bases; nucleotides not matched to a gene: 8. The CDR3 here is CATSRDRTGGGLETQYF. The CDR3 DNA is TGTGCCACCAGCAGAGATCGGACAGGGGGCGGTTTGGAGACCCAGTACTTC.

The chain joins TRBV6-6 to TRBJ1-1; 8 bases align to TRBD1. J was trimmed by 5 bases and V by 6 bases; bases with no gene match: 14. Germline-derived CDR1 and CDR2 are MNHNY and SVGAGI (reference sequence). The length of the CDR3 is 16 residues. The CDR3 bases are TGTGCCAGCAGCTACCCTCGGGACAGGTCCCTTACTGAAGCTTTCTTT. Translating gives CASSYPRDRSLTEAFF.

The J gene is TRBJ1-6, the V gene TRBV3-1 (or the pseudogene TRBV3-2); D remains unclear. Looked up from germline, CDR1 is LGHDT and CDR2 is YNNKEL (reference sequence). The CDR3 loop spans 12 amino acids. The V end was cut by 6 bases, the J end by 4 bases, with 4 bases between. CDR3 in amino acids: CASRQYNSPLHF. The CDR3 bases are TGTGCCAGCAGACAGTATAATTCACCCCTCCACTTT.

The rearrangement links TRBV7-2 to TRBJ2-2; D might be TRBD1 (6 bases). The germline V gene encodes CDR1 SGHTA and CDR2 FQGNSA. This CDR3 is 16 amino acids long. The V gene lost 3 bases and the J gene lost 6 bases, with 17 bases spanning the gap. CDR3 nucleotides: TGTGCCAGCAGCTTCTACAGGGCAGGCCGGGCCGGGGAGCTGTTTTTT. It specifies CASSFYRAGRAGELFF.

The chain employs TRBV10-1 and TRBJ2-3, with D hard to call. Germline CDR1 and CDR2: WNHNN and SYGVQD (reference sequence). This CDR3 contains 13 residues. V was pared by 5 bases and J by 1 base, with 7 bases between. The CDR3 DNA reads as TGCGCCAGCAGTTCCCGTGGCACAGATACGCAGTATTTT. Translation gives CASSSRGTDTQYF.

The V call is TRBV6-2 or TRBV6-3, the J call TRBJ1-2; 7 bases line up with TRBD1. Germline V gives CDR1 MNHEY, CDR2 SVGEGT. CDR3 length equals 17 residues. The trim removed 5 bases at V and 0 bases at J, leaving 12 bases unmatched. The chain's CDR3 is CASSRDLGQTTNYGYTF. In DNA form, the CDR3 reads TGTGCCAGCAGTCGCGATCTGGGACAGACTACTAACTATGGCTACACCTTC.

The CDR3 spells CASSTGQRAYEQYF. In DNA form, the CDR3 reads TGTGCCAGCAGCACGGGACAGCGCGCCTACGAGCAGTACTTC. The V gene is TRBV5-4, the J gene TRBJ2-7; 7 bases are shared with TRBD1. CDR1 and CDR2 from the germline V gene are SGHNT and YYREEE (reference sequence). The CDR3 loop spans 14 amino acids. The V gene end was trimmed by 4 bases and the J gene end by 2 bases; junction bases not matched to a gene: 6.

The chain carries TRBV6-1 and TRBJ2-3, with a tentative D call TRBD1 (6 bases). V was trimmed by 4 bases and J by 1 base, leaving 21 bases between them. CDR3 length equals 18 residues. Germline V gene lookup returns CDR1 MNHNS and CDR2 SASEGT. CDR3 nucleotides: TGTGCCAGCAGTGTAAAGTTTTACAAGGGGGAAGGCACAGATACGCAGTATTTT. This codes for CASSVKFYKGEGTDTQYF.

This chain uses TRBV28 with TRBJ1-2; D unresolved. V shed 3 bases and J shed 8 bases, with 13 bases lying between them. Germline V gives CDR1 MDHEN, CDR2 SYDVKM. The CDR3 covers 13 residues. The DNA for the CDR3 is TGTGCCAGCAGTTTGAGACAACGCGGGGGCTACACCTTC. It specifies CASSLRQRGGYTF.

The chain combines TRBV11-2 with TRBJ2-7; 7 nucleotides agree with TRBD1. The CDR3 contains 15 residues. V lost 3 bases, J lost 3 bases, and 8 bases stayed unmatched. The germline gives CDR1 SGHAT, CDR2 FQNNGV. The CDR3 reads CASSFPWQGVYEQYF. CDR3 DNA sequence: TGTGCCAGCAGCTTCCCATGGCAGGGGGTCTACGAGCAGTACTTC.

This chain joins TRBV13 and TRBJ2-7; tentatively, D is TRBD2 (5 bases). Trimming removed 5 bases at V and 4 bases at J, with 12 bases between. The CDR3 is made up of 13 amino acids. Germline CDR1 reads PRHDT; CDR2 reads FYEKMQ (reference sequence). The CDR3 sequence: CASSHNGDYEQYF. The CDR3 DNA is TGTGCCAGCAGCCATAACGGGGATTACGAGCAGTACTTC.

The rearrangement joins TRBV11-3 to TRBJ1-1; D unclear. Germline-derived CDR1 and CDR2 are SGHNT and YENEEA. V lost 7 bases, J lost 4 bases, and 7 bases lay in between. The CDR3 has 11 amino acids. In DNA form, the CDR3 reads TGTGCCAGCACAACGGGCACTGAAGCTTTCTTT. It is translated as CASTTGTEAFF.

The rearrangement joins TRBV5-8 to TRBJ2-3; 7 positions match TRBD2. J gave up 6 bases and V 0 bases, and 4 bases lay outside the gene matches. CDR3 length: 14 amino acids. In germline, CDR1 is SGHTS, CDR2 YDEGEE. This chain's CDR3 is CASSLEGEGDTQYF. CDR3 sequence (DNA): TGTGCCAGCAGCTTGGAAGGGGAGGGGGATACGCAGTATTTT.

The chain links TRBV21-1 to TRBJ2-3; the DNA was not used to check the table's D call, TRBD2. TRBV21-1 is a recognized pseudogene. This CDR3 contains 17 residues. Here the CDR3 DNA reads TGTGCCAGCAGCAAGGGAATAGCGGTCCGACTCACAGATACGCAGTATTTT. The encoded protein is CASSKGIAVRLTDTQYF.

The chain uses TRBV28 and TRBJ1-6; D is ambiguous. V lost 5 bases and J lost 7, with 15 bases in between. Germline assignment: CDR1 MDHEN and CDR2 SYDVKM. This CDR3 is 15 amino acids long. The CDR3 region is CASSVTRILNSPLHF. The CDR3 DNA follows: TGTGCCAGCAGTGTGACACGTATCTTGAATTCACCCCTCCACTTT.